The TCR beta chain described here comes from a study of blood T cell repertoires in COVID-19. Turning to the study itself: Specimens from acute and convalescent COVID-19 originated in the United States, Italy and Spain. PBMCs, B-cell-depleted T cells, or T cells provided the cDNA or gDNA that made up the material.

Original data processing: Using reference gene primer amplification, nucleated cell counts were estimated. TCRdb's table, derived via immunoSEQ multiplex PCR, lists solely in-frame clones and lacks some. V and J calls and clone size follow that table, whereas D and trimming were derived from the DNA. The table has 300,000 or so clones, about 82% seen once. This CDR3 contains 14 residues. The V and J ends lost 5 bases and 6 bases, in that order; junction bases with no gene match: 3. In germline, CDR1 is SGHTA, CDR2 FQGNSA. The V gene is TRBV7-2, the J gene TRBJ1-4; TRBD1 matches 10 bases. The clonotype comes from a woman between 50 and 59 years old with acute or convalescent COVID-19. The sequencing sample was made of peripheral blood. DNA for the CDR3: TGTGCCAGCAGCACTGGGACAGGGGATGAAAAACTGTTTTTT. Translated, it gives CASSTGTGDEKLFF.